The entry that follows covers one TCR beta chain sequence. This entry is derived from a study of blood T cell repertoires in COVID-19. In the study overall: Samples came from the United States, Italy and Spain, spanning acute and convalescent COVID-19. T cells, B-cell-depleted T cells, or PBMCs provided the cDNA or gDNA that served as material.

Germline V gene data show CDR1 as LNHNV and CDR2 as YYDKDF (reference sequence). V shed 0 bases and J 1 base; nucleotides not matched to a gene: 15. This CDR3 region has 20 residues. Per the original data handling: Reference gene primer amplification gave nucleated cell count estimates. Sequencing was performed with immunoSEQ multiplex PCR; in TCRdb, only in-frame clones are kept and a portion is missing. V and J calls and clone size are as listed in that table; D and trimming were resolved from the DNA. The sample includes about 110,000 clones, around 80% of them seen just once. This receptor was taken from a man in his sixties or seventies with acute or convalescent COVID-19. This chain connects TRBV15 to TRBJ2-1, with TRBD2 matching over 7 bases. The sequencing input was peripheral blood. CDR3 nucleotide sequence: TGTGCCACCAGCAGAGACTACCCCCTGGGAGGGGCCTTATCCTACAATGAGCAGTTCTTC. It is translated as CATSRDYPLGGALSYNEQFF.